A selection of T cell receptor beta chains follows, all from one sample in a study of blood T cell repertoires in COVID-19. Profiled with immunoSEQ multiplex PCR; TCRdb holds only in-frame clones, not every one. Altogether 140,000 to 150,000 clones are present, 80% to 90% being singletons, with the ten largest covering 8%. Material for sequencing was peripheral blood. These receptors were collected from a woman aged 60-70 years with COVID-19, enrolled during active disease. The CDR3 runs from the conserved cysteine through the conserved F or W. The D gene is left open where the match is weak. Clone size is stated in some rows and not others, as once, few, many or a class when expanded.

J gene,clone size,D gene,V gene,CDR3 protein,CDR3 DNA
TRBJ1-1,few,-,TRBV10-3,CATEREQRNTEAFF,TGTGCCACCGAGAGGGAACAGAGGAACACTGAAGCTTTCTTT
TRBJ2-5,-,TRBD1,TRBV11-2,CASSSGQGDWETQYF,TGTGCCAGCAGCTCAGGACAGGGGGACTGGGAGACCCAGTACTTC
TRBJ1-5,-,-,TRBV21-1,CASSKARTGFNQPQHF,TGTGCCAGCAGCAAAGCACGTACCGGGTTCAATCAGCCCCAGCATTTT
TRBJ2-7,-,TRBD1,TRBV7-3,CASSPGQDREQYF,TGTGCCAGCAGCCCAGGACAGGACAGGGAGCAGTACTTC
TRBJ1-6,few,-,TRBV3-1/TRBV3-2,CASSLRLSGSPLHF,TGTGCCAGCAGCCTCCGACTATCAGGTTCACCCCTCCACTTT
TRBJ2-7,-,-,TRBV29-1,CSVVIASRTYEQYF,TGCAGCGTGGTGATAGCGTCGCGAACCTACGAGCAGTACTTC
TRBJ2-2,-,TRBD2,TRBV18,CASSGLAGNTGELFF,TGTGCCAGCTCAGGACTAGCGGGGAACACCGGGGAGCTGTTTTTT
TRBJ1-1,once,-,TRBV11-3,CASSSNTGNPEAFF,TGTGCCAGCAGCTCGAACACAGGTAATCCTGAAGCTTTCTTT
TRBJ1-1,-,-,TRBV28,CASTGGTNTEAFF,TGTGCCAGCACGGGGGGCACGAACACTGAAGCTTTCTTT
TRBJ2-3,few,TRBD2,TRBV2,CASRGLGGSTDTQYF,TGTGCCAGCAGGGGATTGGGAGGGAGTACAGATACGCAGTATTTT
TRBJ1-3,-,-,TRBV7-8,CASSLAIGLRSGNTIYF,TGTGCCAGCAGCCTGGCAATCGGACTTCGCTCTGGAAACACCATATATTTT
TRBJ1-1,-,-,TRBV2,CASRKQTNTEAFF,TGTGCCAGCAGAAAACAGACGAACACTGAAGCTTTCTTT
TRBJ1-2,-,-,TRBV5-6,CASSPVGDRTSYGYTF,TGTGCCAGCAGCCCGGTTGGCGACAGAACCTCCTATGGCTACACCTTC
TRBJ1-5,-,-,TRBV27,CASSRRTPYSNQPQHF,TGTGCCAGCAGTCGTCGGACTCCGTATAGCAATCAGCCCCAGCATTTT
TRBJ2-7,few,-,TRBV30,CAWSTLPYEQYF,TGTGCCTGGAGTACGCTACCCTACGAGCAGTACTTC
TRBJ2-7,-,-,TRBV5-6,CASSSQGISYEQYF,TGTGCCAGCAGCTCCCAGGGGATTTCCTACGAGCAGTACTTC
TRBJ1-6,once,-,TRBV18,CASSPPGGGYYNSPLHF,TGTGCCAGCTCACCTCCGGGAGGGGGATACTATAATTCACCCCTCCACTTT
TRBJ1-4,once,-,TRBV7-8,CASSLVVGQGGNEKLFF,TGTGCCAGCAGCTTAGTTGTGGGCCAGGGCGGAAATGAAAAACTGTTTTTT
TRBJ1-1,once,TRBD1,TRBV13,CASSSDRAEAFF,TGTGCCAGCAGCTCCGACAGGGCTGAAGCTTTCTTT
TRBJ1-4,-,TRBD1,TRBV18,CASSPQPDRGTNEKLFF,TGTGCCAGCTCACCACAACCCGACAGGGGTACTAATGAAAAACTGTTTTTT
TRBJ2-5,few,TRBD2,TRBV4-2,CASSQDRLAGPGGLETQYF,TGTGCCAGCAGCCAAGATAGGCTAGCGGGGCCTGGGGGATTAGAGACCCAGTACTTC
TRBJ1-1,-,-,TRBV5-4,CASSLGGRGGTEAFF,TGTGCCAGCAGCTTGGGTGGCAGGGGTGGCACTGAAGCTTTCTTT
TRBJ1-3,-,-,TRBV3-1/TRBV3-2,CASSQDFRYNSGNTIYF,TGTGCCAGCAGCCAAGATTTCCGGTATAACTCTGGAAACACCATATATTTT
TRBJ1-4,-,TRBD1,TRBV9,CASSPQGSRTEKLFF,TGTGCCAGCAGCCCACAGGGGAGCCGTACTGAAAAACTGTTTTTT
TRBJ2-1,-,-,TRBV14,CASSQRGGTGSYNEQFF,TGTGCCAGCAGCCAAAGGGGGGGAACGGGCTCCTACAATGAGCAGTTCTTC
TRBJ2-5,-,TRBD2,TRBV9,CASSVIAGGQETQYF,TGTGCCAGCAGCGTCATAGCGGGGGGTCAAGAGACCCAGTACTTC
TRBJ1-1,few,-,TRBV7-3,CASSPAFAGIMNTEAFF,TGTGCCAGCAGCCCGGCCTTCGCAGGGATCATGAACACTGAAGCTTTCTTT
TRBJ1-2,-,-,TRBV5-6,CASSMDVPGDYGYTF,TGTGCCAGCAGCATGGACGTACCAGGGGACTATGGCTACACCTTC
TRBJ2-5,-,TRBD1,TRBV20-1,CSASDAGQEWSQYF,TGCAGTGCTAGTGATGCGGGACAGGAATGGTCCCAGTACTTC
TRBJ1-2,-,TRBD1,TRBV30,CAWNLDRVGYTF,TGTGCCTGGAACCTGGACAGGGTAGGCTACACCTTC
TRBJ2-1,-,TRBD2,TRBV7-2,CASSPRLRASGQQFF,TGTGCCAGCAGCCCCCGGCTTCGGGCTAGCGGACAACAGTTCTTC
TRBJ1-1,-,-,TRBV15,CATRLRGENTEAFF,TGTGCCACCAGGTTGCGGGGAGAGAACACTGAAGCTTTCTTT
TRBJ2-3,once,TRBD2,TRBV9,CASSPRTSGGAADTQYF,TGTGCCAGCAGCCCACGGACTAGCGGGGGGGCCGCAGATACGCAGTATTTT
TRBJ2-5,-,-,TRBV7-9,CASSPRPSSQETQYF,TGTGCCAGCAGCCCAAGGCCTAGCTCCCAAGAGACCCAGTACTTC
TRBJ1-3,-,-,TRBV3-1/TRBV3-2,CASNGAGGNTIYF,TGTGCCAGCAATGGGGCCGGTGGAAACACCATATATTTT
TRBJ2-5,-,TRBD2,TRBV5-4,CASSLAGDQETQYF,TGTGCCAGCAGCCTAGCGGGGGACCAAGAGACCCAGTACTTC
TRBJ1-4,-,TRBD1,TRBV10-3,CAIKQGANDEKLFF,TGTGCCATCAAACAGGGGGCGAATGATGAAAAACTGTTTTTT
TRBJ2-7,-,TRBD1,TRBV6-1,CASSGLTGGAPYEQYF,TGTGCCAGCAGTGGGCTAACAGGGGGCGCCCCCTACGAGCAGTACTTC
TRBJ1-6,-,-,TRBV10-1,CASTERRNRRTRIVYNSPLHF,TGCGCCAGCACCGAGAGGCGAAACAGGAGAACCCGGATCGTTTATAATTCACCCCTCCACTTT
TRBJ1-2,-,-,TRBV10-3,CAITPGGSANYGYTF,TGTGCCATCACCCCGGGGGGCTCGGCTAACTATGGCTACACCTTC
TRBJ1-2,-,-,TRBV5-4,CASTSSYATARTYGYTF,TGTGCCAGCACCTCCTCTTATGCGACAGCCAGAACCTATGGCTACACCTTC
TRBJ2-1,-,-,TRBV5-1,CASRVSNNEQFF,TGCGCCAGCAGGGTTAGTAACAATGAGCAGTTCTTC
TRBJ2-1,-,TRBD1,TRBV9,CASSPGTHRGNEQFF,TGTGCCAGCAGCCCTGGGACCCACAGGGGGAATGAGCAGTTCTTC
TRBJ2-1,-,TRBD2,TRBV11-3,CASSRTSGGADEQFF,TGTGCCAGCAGCCGGACTAGCGGGGGGGCTGATGAGCAGTTCTTC
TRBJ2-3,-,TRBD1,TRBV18,CASSPDRDSTDTQYF,TGTGCCAGCTCACCGGACAGGGATAGCACAGATACGCAGTATTTT
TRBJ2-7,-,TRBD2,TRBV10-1,CASRFARRGGYEQYF,TGCGCCAGCAGATTTGCGCGGCGGGGGGGCTACGAGCAGTACTTC
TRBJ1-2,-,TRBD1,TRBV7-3,CASSLTGTVYGYTF,TGTGCCAGCAGCTTAACGGGGACAGTCTATGGCTACACCTTC
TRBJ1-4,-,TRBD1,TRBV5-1,CASQDRTNEKLFF,TGCGCCAGTCAGGACAGGACTAATGAAAAACTGTTTTTT
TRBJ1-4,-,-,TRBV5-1,CASSTTGEANEKLFF,TGCGCCAGCAGCACCACGGGAGAGGCTAATGAAAAACTGTTTTTT
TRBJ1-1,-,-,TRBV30,CAWRYRGLEAFF,TGTGCCTGGAGATATAGGGGACTTGAAGCTTTCTTT